This is a list of T cell receptor beta chains from one sample in a study of cytomegalovirus exposure and HLA in healthy donors. Assay used: immunoSEQ multiplex PCR; TCRdb lists only in-frame clones, some missing. This table holds 80,000 to 95,000 clones, about three quarters found once. The source material was PBMCs. The receptors were gathered from a woman in her forties or fifties in good health and CMV-seropositive. Each CDR3 is given with its conserved first and last residue. The D gene is left open where the match is weak. Some rows have no size entry. The others give once, few or many, or a class for an expanded clone.

j_call d_call clone_size v_call cdr3_aa cdr3_nt
TRBJ2-1 . . TRBV6-1 CASIGAGLYNEQFF TGTGCCAGCATCGGAGCGGGCCTGTACAATGAGCAGTTCTTC
TRBJ2-3 . . TRBV6-4 CASSPDSSSTDTQYF TGTGCCAGCAGTCCGGACTCTTCAAGCACAGATACGCAGTATTTT
TRBJ2-2 TRBD2 . TRBV4-1 CASSQAGQSGAGELFF TGCGCCAGCAGCCAAGCGGGCCAGAGCGGGGCCGGGGAGCTGTTTTTT
TRBJ2-6 . . TRBV7-9 CASTNAFRTPGANVLTF TGTGCCAGCACGAACGCGTTCAGGACACCTGGGGCCAACGTCCTGACTTTC
TRBJ1-1 . . TRBV10-1 CASSESIAGYEAFF TGCGCCAGCAGTGAGTCGATTGCGGGGTATGAAGCTTTCTTT
TRBJ1-1 . . TRBV7-3 CASSLSGNTEAFF TGTGCCAGCAGCTTAAGCGGGAACACTGAAGCTTTCTTT
TRBJ2-1 TRBD1 few TRBV7-2 CASSLAAGQGYNEQFF TGTGCCAGCAGCTTAGCGGCGGGACAGGGCTACAATGAGCAGTTCTTC
TRBJ2-3 TRBD2 . TRBV19 CASAPGTSATDTQYF TGTGCCAGTGCCCCCGGGACTAGCGCCACAGATACGCAGTATTTT
TRBJ1-2 TRBD1 . TRBV18 CASSQGQGYGYTF TGTGCCAGCTCACAAGGACAGGGGTATGGCTACACCTTC
TRBJ1-6 . . TRBV7-2 CASSPYAEGPLHF TGTGCCAGCAGCCCCTACGCAGAGGGACCCCTCCACTTT
TRBJ1-5 . few TRBV28 CASSETTGIRIHQPQHF TGTGCCAGCAGTGAAACAACGGGGATTCGAATCCATCAGCCCCAGCATTTT
TRBJ2-1 TRBD2 . TRBV9 CASSGSGSTHNEQFF TGTGCCAGCAGCGGGAGCGGGAGCACCCACAATGAGCAGTTCTTC
TRBJ1-2 TRBD1 . TRBV5-8 CASRGQAVRGYTF TGTGCCAGCAGGGGACAGGCGGTAAGAGGCTACACCTTC
TRBJ1-5 . . TRBV5-1 CASSWTGGNQPQHF TGCGCCAGCAGCTGGACGGGGGGCAATCAGCCCCAGCATTTT
TRBJ2-3 TRBD1 . TRBV30 CAWSQGASGTDTQYF TGTGCCTGGAGTCAGGGGGCATCAGGCACAGATACGCAGTATTTT
TRBJ2-7 TRBD2 few TRBV7-9 CASSKAGTSADEQYF TGTGCCAGCTCAAAAGCGGGGACTAGCGCGGACGAGCAGTACTTC
TRBJ2-2 . . TRBV11-1 CASSPRQVPGELFF TGTGCCAGCAGCCCTCGACAGGTCCCCGGGGAGCTGTTTTTT
TRBJ2-2 TRBD1 . TRBV27 CASSGWTGGGLFF TGTGCCAGCAGTGGTTGGACAGGGGGCGGGCTGTTTTTT
TRBJ2-7 . . TRBV28 CASSPIGLPYEQYF TGTGCCAGCAGTCCCATCGGACTCCCCTACGAGCAGTACTTC
TRBJ1-2 . . TRBV9 CASREQGDYGYTF TGTGCCAGCAGGGAACAGGGTGACTATGGCTACACCTTC
TRBJ2-1 . . TRBV5-1 CASSFSAGPTSSEQFF TGCGCCAGCAGCTTTAGCGCGGGACCTACTAGCTCTGAGCAGTTCTTC
TRBJ1-1 TRBD1 . TRBV2 CASTGQLNTEAFF TGTGCCAGCACGGGACAGCTGAACACTGAAGCTTTCTTT
TRBJ2-2 TRBD1 . TRBV5-1 CASRDPAGGWTGELFF TGCGCCAGCAGGGACCCTGCAGGGGGTTGGACCGGGGAGCTGTTTTTT
TRBJ1-5 TRBD1 . TRBV6-1 CASSEAPLRQGRSQPQHF TGTGCCAGCAGTGAAGCCCCCCTCAGACAGGGACGGAGCCAGCCCCAGCATTTT
TRBJ2-2 TRBD2 . TRBV25-1 CASSDPGLDTGELFF TGTGCCAGCAGTGATCCGGGACTAGACACCGGGGAGCTGTTTTTT
TRBJ1-2 TRBD1 . TRBV4-2 CASSQDGTALNYGYTF TGTGCCAGCAGCCAAGATGGGACAGCCCTAAACTATGGCTACACCTTC